What follows are 23 T cell receptor beta chains derived from one specimen sequenced in a study of cytomegalovirus exposure and HLA in healthy donors. 60 Vbeta and 13 Jbeta primers were used in PCR. TCRdb's copy holds only in-frame clones and misses some; the assay was immunoSEQ multiplex PCR. This table has roughly 100,000 clones, 55% to 70% appearing once. Sequenced: PBMCs. The receptors come from a boy aged 5 to 17 in good health and CMV-seropositive.

This clone has just a few counts. The gene calls are TRBV19 and TRBJ1-4; D is possibly TRBD1 (6 bases). This CDR3 contains 15 residues. Looked up from germline, CDR1 is LNHDA and CDR2 is SQIVND (reference sequence). V lost 4 bases and J 4 bases, leaving 13 bases between the germline ends. The CDR3 loop reads CASSTLQGDNEKLFF. As DNA, the CDR3 is TGTGCCAGTAGTACACTACAGGGCGATAATGAAAAACTGTTTTTT.

This clone was found a few times. V gene TRBV6-1 combines with J gene TRBJ1-5, with D possibly matching TRBD1 (5 bases). Per germline, CDR1 MNHNS and CDR2 SASEGT. Trimming took 3 bases from V and 0 from J, leaving 15 bases between them. CDR3 length: 17 amino acids. CDR3 protein: CASSDAGGGISNQPQHF. The CDR3 DNA sequence: TGTGCCAGCAGTGACGCGGGGGGAGGGATTAGCAATCAGCCCCAGCATTTT.

The V gene is TRBV2, the J gene TRBJ1-2; D remains ambiguous. Germline lookup yields CDR1 SNHLY and CDR2 FYNNEI. CDR3 length: 14 residues. Trimming pared 4 bases from V and 0 bases from J, leaving 9 bases between. For the CDR3, the DNA is TGTGCCAGCAGTGGACTCAGAGCTAACTATGGCTACACCTTC. Protein product: CASSGLRANYGYTF.

This rearrangement joins TRBV5-1 to TRBJ1-5, with TRBD1 matching over 7 bases. Trimming at V came to 0 bases and at J to 6 bases, leaving 6 bases not matched to a gene. This CDR3 contains 15 residues. The germline V gene has CDR1 SGHRS and CDR2 YFSETQ. CDR3 nucleotides: TGCGCCAGCAGCTTGGCCCCGGGACAGTCTCAGCCCCAGCATTTT. Its protein product is CASSLAPGQSQPQHF.

V gene TRBV7-6 combines with J gene TRBJ2-3; TRBD1 might be the D (6 bases). Germline V gene data show CDR1 as SGHVS and CDR2 as FNYEAQ. Trimming removed 5 bases at V and 0 bases at J, with 12 bases between. The CDR3 is 15 amino acids. As DNA, the CDR3 is TGTGCCAGCAGCCACAGGGAGATCAGCACAGATACGCAGTATTTT. It is translated as CASSHREISTDTQYF.

The chain has TRBV29-1 and TRBJ2-1, with TRBD1 identical over 9 bases. V shed 6 bases, J shed 6 bases, and the junction held 3 bases outside the gene matches. Germline V gene data show CDR1 as SQVTM and CDR2 as ANQGSEA. The CDR3 sequence is 12 residues long. The CDR3 bases are TGCAGCGTGCTGGGACAGGGCAATGAGCAGTTCTTC. This sequence encodes CSVLGQGNEQFF.

J is TRBJ1-1 and V is TRBV10-1, with D possibly being TRBD1 (5 bases). Trimming stripped 5 bases from V and 1 base from J, with 11 bases between. This CDR3 has 14 residues. Germline V gene data show CDR1 as WNHNN and CDR2 as SYGVQD (reference sequence). CDR3 nucleotide sequence: TGCGCCAGCAGTCCAGGGATAGGGAACACTGAAGCTTTCTTT. Its translation: CASSPGIGNTEAFF.

This clone was seen only a few times. J is TRBJ1-1 and V is TRBV5-4; D is perhaps TRBD1 (6 bases). V was pared by 0 bases and J by 5 bases, with 14 bases between. Germline-derived CDR1 and CDR2 are SGHNT and YYREEE (reference sequence). There are 15 residues in the CDR3. In nucleotides, the CDR3 is TGTGCCAGCAGCTTGGATAGGATCCAGGGGACTGAAGCTTTCTTT. It specifies CASSLDRIQGTEAFF.

This chain connects TRBV4-1 to TRBJ2-1; 7 bases are a match to TRBD1. With V trimmed by 1 base and J by 8 bases, 5 bases remained unmatched. This CDR3 spans 14 amino acids. CDR1 MGHRA and CDR2 YSYEKL come from the germline V gene. The CDR3 bases are TGCGCCAGCAGCCAAGGACAGGGAAATGATGAGCAGTTCTTC. The encoded protein is CASSQGQGNDEQFF.

The V and J genes are TRBV2 and TRBJ2-1, with 13 bases identical to TRBD2. J gave up 7 bases and V 5 bases, and 8 bases lay outside the gene matches. The CDR3 extends over 16 amino acids. Looked up from germline, CDR1 is SNHLY and CDR2 is FYNNEI. The CDR3 coding sequence is TGTGCCAGCAGTCTTGCCGGGACTAGCGGGATGAATGAGCAGTTCTTC. This encodes CASSLAGTSGMNEQFF.

V gene TRBV7-3 combines with J gene TRBJ2-5; TRBD2 matches at 10 bases. CDR3 length: 15 amino acids. Germline CDR1 and CDR2: SGHTA and FQGTGA. The V segment lost 0 bases and the J segment 2 bases; nucleotides outside the gene matches: 0. The CDR3 DNA reads TGTGCCAGCAGCTTAACGGGACTAGCGCAAGAGACCCAGTACTTC. It yields the protein CASSLTGLAQETQYF.

This clone has only one observation. This chain connects TRBV7-2 to TRBJ1-3, with D tentatively TRBD1 (6 bases). CDR1 and CDR2 (germline): SGHTA, FQGNSA. V was trimmed by 6 bases and J by 9 bases, leaving 21 bases between them. This CDR3 is built from 15 residues. CDR3 amino acids: CASRPTGQPGSTIYF. DNA of the CDR3: TGTGCCAGCAGGCCGACCGGACAGCCGGGGAGCACCATATATTTT.

This chain joins TRBV6-5 and TRBJ2-1, with D possibly being TRBD2 (5 bases). Per germline, CDR1 MNHEY and CDR2 SVGAGI. This CDR3 has 15 amino acids. Deletions cut 6 bases from V and 8 bases from J, with 20 bases between. The chain's CDR3 is CASSPGLFPTDEQFF. The CDR3 coding sequence is TGTGCCAGCAGCCCCGGACTCTTTCCCACAGATGAGCAGTTCTTC.

Only a few counts were recorded for this clone. This chain joins TRBV5-6 and TRBJ2-7; TRBD1 might be the D (5 bases). The CDR3 runs 15 residues. V gave up 3 bases and J gave up 0 bases, with 13 bases separating them. Germline loops: CDR1 SGHDT, CDR2 YYEEEE. The CDR3 loop reads CASSSYRRNSYEQYF. In nucleotides, the CDR3 is TGTGCCAGCAGCTCATACAGGAGAAACTCCTACGAGCAGTACTTC. Filled out from reference TRBV5-6 and TRBJ2-7, the complete variable domain reads DAGVTQSPTHLIKTRGQQVTLRCSPKSGHDTVSWYQQALGQGPQFIFQYYEEEERQRGNFPDRFSGHQFPNYSSELNVNALLLGDSALYLCASSSYRRNSYEQYFGPGTRLTVT.

This clone was counted between two and nine times. The rearrangement links TRBV4-2 to TRBJ2-2, with a tentative D call TRBD2 (6 bases). CDR3 length: 15 amino acids. Trimming took off 1 base at V and 6 bases at J, with 12 bases between the two ends. Germline lookup yields CDR1 LGHNA and CDR2 YNFKEQ. CDR3 bases: TGTGCCAGCAGCCAAGTAACGGGAGAACCCGGGGAGCTGTTTTTT. Its protein is CASSQVTGEPGELFF.

This clone has just a few counts. This sequence joins TRBV18 and TRBJ1-1, with D maybe TRBD1 (6 bases). Germline CDR1 KGHSH, CDR2 LQKENI. Deletions cut 4 bases from V and 0 bases from J, with 18 bases between. CDR3 length: 17 amino acids. This CDR3 reads CASSLLDSYLMNTEAFF. The DNA for the CDR3 is TGTGCCAGCTCACTACTGGACAGCTACCTTATGAACACTGAAGCTTTCTTT.

This clone was seen a handful of times. The V and J genes are TRBV5-1 and TRBJ2-1, with D possibly TRBD1 on 5 matching bases. This CDR3 contains 11 residues. Between the trimmed V and J ends, which lost 0 bases and 10 bases, there was a span of 5 bases. Germline CDR1 reads SGHRS; CDR2 reads YFSETQ. This chain's CDR3 is CASSLAGEQFF. The DNA for the CDR3 is TGCGCCAGCAGCTTGGCAGGGGAGCAGTTCTTC. The full variable domain, in which reference TRBV5-1 and TRBJ2-1 provide the parts outside the CDR3, is KAGVTQTPRYLIKTRGQQVTLSCSPISGHRSVSWYQQTPGQGLQFLFEYFSETQRNKGNFPGRFSGRQFSNSRSEMNVSTLELGDSALYLCASSLAGEQFFGPGTRLTVL.

A remark on this clone: This sample includes further DNA sequences coding for the same CDR3. This chain uses TRBV20-1 with TRBJ2-7, with a weak D call TRBD2 (5 bases). V gave up 5 bases and J gave up 4 bases, with 9 bases separating them. The CDR3 is made up of 11 amino acids. The germline V gene has CDR1 DFQATT and CDR2 SNEGSKA (reference sequence). The CDR3 coding sequence is TGCAGTGCTCAAGAGCGGTACGAGCAGTACTTC. This sequence encodes CSAQERYEQYF.

The chain is built from TRBV6-5 and TRBJ2-3, with TRBD2 identical over 9 bases. The germline CDR1 and CDR2 sequences are MNHEY and SVGAGI. This CDR3 contains 14 residues. V lost 10 bases, J lost 6 bases, and 11 bases stayed unmatched. CDR3 amino acids: CAIQPGLAADTQYF. The CDR3 DNA is TGTGCCATCCAACCGGGACTAGCCGCGGATACGCAGTATTTT.

V gene TRBV30 combines with J gene TRBJ2-7; 8 positions agree with TRBD2. Germline V gives CDR1 GTSNPN, CDR2 SVGIG (reference sequence). Unmatched junction bases numbered 7, after V lost 2 bases and J lost 4 bases. The CDR3 totals 14 residues. In DNA, the CDR3 is TGTGCCTGGAGTATACCGGGACTAGGGTACGAGCAGTACTTC. Encoded protein: CAWSIPGLGYEQYF.

Of note for this clone: A junction boundary mismatches the germline segment, possibly from a read error. The V and J genes are TRBV7-9 and TRBJ2-7; possible D gene TRBD2, 5 bases. CDR3 length equals 13 residues. Germline V gives CDR1 SEHNR, CDR2 FQNEAQ (reference sequence). In DNA, the CDR3 is TGTTCCAGCAGCCCGGACCCCCGAGGGGAGCAGTACTTC. This encodes CSSSPDPRGEQYF.

The CDR3 coding sequence is TGCGCCAGCAGTGATACAGAAACCTACGAGCAGTACTTC. Amino acids: CASSDTETYEQYF. This chain connects TRBV10-2 to TRBJ2-5; D gene uncertain. The J call is in doubt because the DNA end fits TRBJ2-7 better. This CDR3 is 13 amino acids long. Germline CDR1 reads WSHSY; CDR2 reads SAAADI.

A few counts support this clone. This sequence joins TRBV12-5 and TRBJ1-1, with no clear D. The germline V gene encodes CDR1 LGHNT and CDR2 FRNRAP. The CDR3 sequence is 12 residues long. V was clipped by 5 bases and J by 3 bases, with 7 bases between them. The CDR3 sequence is CASGISDTEAFF. CDR3 in DNA: TGTGCTAGTGGTATTTCGGACACTGAAGCTTTCTTT.